These 22 T cell receptor beta chains were sequenced from one sample in a study of T cells after yellow fever vaccination (dated by TCRdb to 2018 to 2020). The library was made by 5' RACE. TCRdb records Illumina HiSeq 2500 as the sequencer. TCRdb reprocessed the public reads (quality trimming at Q25 with fastp, clone calling with MiXCR) and kept in-frame beta chains. Identical CDR3 protein sequences are pooled into one entry, listed with their most common genes and DNA. A total of about 350,000 distinct CDR3 sequences appear in this sample, roughly 8.3% of them only once. About 16% of the sample rests with the top ten. What the treatment or condition label conveys for this sample: live attenuated yellow fever vaccine strain. Source: PBMCs, taken more than 35 days after the first yellow fever vaccination. Receptor source: a man aged 18 to 35 who received the YFV17D yellow fever vaccine.

The genes are TRBV21-1 and TRBJ1-1; the table names TRBD1, a call not compared with the DNA. TRBV21-1 counts as a pseudogene. CDR3 size: 16 residues. The CDR3 protein is CASSKGGGGWNTEAFF. CDR3 bases: TGTGCCAGCAGCAAAGGGGGGGGCGGATGGAACACTGAAGCTTTCTTT.

There are a few counts of this clonotype. The rearrangement uses TRBV6-1 and TRBJ1-6; 7 bases are shared with TRBD1. The CDR3 is 15 residues long. Germline values: CDR1 MNHNS, CDR2 SASEGT. Germline trimming cut 6 bases from V and 9 bases from J; bases unmatched to any gene: 11. The CDR3 DNA reads as TGTGCCAGCAGCCCAACAGGGGCTGGGAGTTCACCCCTCCACTTT. Encoded protein: CASSPTGAGSSPLHF.

This clonotype was counted a few times. This chain links TRBV24-1 with TRBJ2-2; 7 nucleotides line up with TRBD1. The length of the CDR3 is 17 residues. Germline CDR1 and CDR2: KGHDR and SFDVKD. V dropped 2 bases and J dropped 1; count of bases not matched to a gene: 6. The CDR3 DNA reads as TGTGCCACCAGTGATTGGAGGACAGGAGGGAACACCGGGGAGCTGTTTTTT. Translating it yields CATSDWRTGGNTGELFF.

In this sample, this clonotype turned up many times. The rearrangement joins TRBV6-5 to TRBJ2-1; 9 bases fit TRBD2. V shed 0 bases, J shed 4 bases, and the junction held 7 bases outside the gene matches. Germline values: CDR1 MNHEY, CDR2 SVGAGI. The CDR3 runs to 17 residues. The CDR3 DNA sequence: TGTGCCAGCAGTTACTCTCCTCCTAGCGGGGTGTACAATGAGCAGTTCTTC. Amino acid sequence: CASSYSPPSGVYNEQFF.

This clonotype was seen only a few times. The chain carries TRBV4-2 and TRBJ2-1; no clear D gene. This CDR3 comprises 19 residues. The germline gives CDR1 LGHNA, CDR2 YNFKEQ. V lost 0 bases, J lost 0 bases, and 18 bases lay in between. The CDR3 region has the DNA TGTGCCAGCAGCCAAGATTATCGGTATCCCTCGAGCTCCTACAATGAGCAGTTCTTC. Its protein is CASSQDYRYPSSSYNEQFF.

This clonotype was observed a few times. The chain links TRBV12-3 or TRBV12-4 to TRBJ2-7; possible D gene TRBD2, 6 bases. The CDR3 is 13 amino acids. The V gene lost 5 bases and the J gene lost 5 bases, with 13 bases spanning the gap. CDR3 DNA: TGTGCCAGCAGTGGCCCACCGGGGGACGAGCAGTACTTC. It encodes CASSGPPGDEQYF.

The chain employs TRBV12-3 or TRBV12-4 and TRBJ2-3, with 15 bases identical to TRBD2. The CDR3 consists of 17 residues. V was clipped by 5 bases and J by 4 bases; unmatched bases: 7. This CDR3 is CASSEGLAGGPPDTQYF. The CDR3, as DNA: TGTGCCAGCAGTGAAGGACTAGCGGGGGGGCCCCCAGATACGCAGTATTTT.

Only a few counts were recorded for this clonotype. This sequence joins TRBV12-3 or TRBV12-4 and TRBJ2-3, with a weak D call TRBD1 (6 bases). The CDR3 has 14 residues. V dropped 7 bases and J dropped 2 bases, with 13 bases sitting between them. In DNA, the CDR3 is TGTGCCAGCAAAGGACAGTCCCTCACAGATACGCAGTATTTT. Translation gives CASKGQSLTDTQYF.

V is TRBV6-1 and J is TRBJ2-1, with D maybe TRBD2 (6 bases). The V gene's germline CDR1 is MNHNS and CDR2 SASEGT. Trimming shortened V by 7 bases and J by 5 bases, and 15 bases separated the two germline ends. This CDR3 is built from 14 residues. CDR3 residues: CASKVGGTHNEQFF. The CDR3 nucleotides are TGTGCCAGCAAGGTAGGAGGGACCCACAATGAGCAGTTCTTC.

The chain recombines TRBV5-1 with TRBJ2-1, with TRBD1 matching over 8 bases. CDR3 length equals 15 residues. Germline CDR1 and CDR2: SGHRS and YFSETQ. The ends lost 5 bases at V and 4 bases at J; junction bases unmatched: 8. In nucleotides, the CDR3 is TGCGCCAGCAGGTCCGGGACAGGCGAATACAATGAGCAGTTCTTC. It codes for CASRSGTGEYNEQFF.

Comment on this clonotype: A clone one base away is much larger, so this may be a read error. This chain connects TRBV4-3 to TRBJ1-5; D unclear. The CDR3 is made up of 14 amino acids. Looked up from germline, CDR1 is LGHNA and CDR2 is YSLEER. The CDR3 sequence is CASSRMRSIQPQHF. CDR3 sequence (DNA): TGCGCCAGCAGCCGTATGAGAAGCATTCAGCCCCAGCATTTT.

The table lists this clonotype with a few counts. The chain recombines TRBV5-6 with TRBJ2-1, with 8 nucleotides matching TRBD1. There are 17 residues in the CDR3. Germline-derived CDR1 and CDR2 are SGHDT and YYEEEE. V lost 3 bases and J lost 1; bases outside the gene matches: 9. The DNA for the CDR3 is TGTGCCAGCAGCTGGACAGGGTCTGTTTTTTCCTACAATGAGCAGTTCTTC. It translates to CASSWTGSVFSYNEQFF. The full variable domain, completed using reference TRBV5-6 and TRBJ2-1, is DAGVTQSPTHLIKTRGQQVTLRCSPKSGHDTVSWYQQALGQGPQFIFQYYEEEERQRGNFPDRFSGHQFPNYSSELNVNALLLGDSALYLCASSWTGSVFSYNEQFFGPGTRLTVL.

The chain combines TRBV9 with TRBJ2-4, with no clear D. This CDR3 contains 14 residues. The germline gives CDR1 SGDLS, CDR2 YYNGEE. With 0 bases removed from V and 0 bases from J, the gap between germline ends came to 4 bases. The CDR3 loop is CASSVDTAKNIQYF. CDR3 nucleotide sequence: TGTGCCAGCAGCGTAGATACAGCCAAAAACATTCAGTACTTC.

The genes are TRBV20-1 and TRBJ2-6; D gene ambiguous. V dropped 4 bases and J dropped 2 bases, with 12 bases sitting between them. The CDR3 has 15 amino acids. Germline V gene data show CDR1 as DFQATT and CDR2 as SNEGSKA (reference sequence). CDR3 coding DNA: TGCAGTGCTACCCTTTTGAGCGCTGGGGCCAACGTCCTGACTTTC. This codes for CSATLLSAGANVLTF.

This clonotype was detected a few times. This chain connects TRBV10-3 to TRBJ2-1; maybe TRBD1 (5 bases). This CDR3 has 16 residues. CDR1 and CDR2 (germline): ENHRY, SYGVKD. Trimming stripped 3 bases from V and 0 bases from J, with 12 bases between. Here the CDR3 reads CAISDLPDSSYNEQFF. CDR3 nucleotides: TGTGCCATCAGTGACCTGCCAGACAGCTCCTACAATGAGCAGTTCTTC.

This clonotype was seen only a few times. The chain couples TRBV5-1 to TRBJ2-7, with TRBD1 matching over 7 bases. This CDR3 comprises 11 residues. The V and J ends lost 4 bases and 12 bases, in that order; junction bases with no gene match: 7. The germline V gene has CDR1 SGHRS and CDR2 YFSETQ. The CDR3 protein is CASSIHRGPYV. CDR3 bases: TGCGCCAGCAGCATCCACAGGGGTCCGTACGTC.

This clonotype showed up many times. The chain is built from TRBV6-5 and TRBJ2-7, with TRBD1 matching 8 bases. The CDR3 length is 14 residues. V lost 6 bases, J lost 3 bases, and 7 bases stayed unmatched. The germline CDR1 and CDR2 sequences are MNHEY and SVGAGI. CDR3 residues: CASSRGQFFYEQYV. The CDR3 nucleotides are TGTGCCAGCAGCAGGGGGCAATTCTTCTACGAGCAGTACGTC.

The table lists this clonotype with many counts. The chain carries TRBV2 and TRBJ2-3; TRBD2 is a possible D gene (7 bases). Trimming took 9 bases from V and 3 from J, leaving 19 bases between them. The CDR3 totals 15 residues. Germline V gene lookup returns CDR1 SNHLY and CDR2 FYNNEI. This CDR3 is CARRTGGPDTDTQYF. CDR3 DNA sequence: TGTGCCAGAAGGACGGGGGGCCCTGATACAGATACGCAGTATTTT.

This clonotype was found a few times. Here the CDR3 DNA reads TGCAGTGCTTGCCGACGACTAGAGGTCTTGAACACTGAAGCTTTCTTT. Its protein product is CSACRRLEVLNTEAFF. The J gene is TRBJ1-1, the V gene TRBV20-1; D is undetermined. The germline V gene encodes CDR1 DFQATT and CDR2 SNEGSKA (reference sequence). This CDR3 comprises 16 residues. Trimming shortened V by 5 bases and J by 0 bases, and 19 bases separated the two germline ends.

This clonotype has a handful of counts. The genes are TRBV6-2 or TRBV6-3 and TRBJ2-2, with D possibly called TRBD1 or TRBD2 (6 bases each). This CDR3 spans 13 amino acids. Trimming removed 7 bases from V and 6 bases from J, with 12 bases in between. Looked up from germline, CDR1 is MNHEY and CDR2 is SVGEGT. The CDR3 protein is CASTPGGPGELFF. CDR3 nucleotides: TGTGCCAGCACCCCTGGGGGGCCCGGGGAGCTGTTTTTT.

This clonotype was found a few times. This chain joins TRBV5-1 and TRBJ2-6, with 7 bases aligning to TRBD1. The CDR3 is 18 residues long. CDR1 and CDR2 (germline): SGHRS, YFSETQ. V was clipped by 2 bases and J by 0 bases; unmatched bases: 8. In nucleotides, the CDR3 is TGCGCCAGCAGCTTCGGGTGGACAGGAGGCTCTGGGGCCAACGTCCTGACTTTC. This codes for CASSFGWTGGSGANVLTF.

This chain links TRBV9 with TRBJ2-6; D not certain. Germline V gene sequence: CDR1 SGDLS, CDR2 YYNGEE. The CDR3 is made up of 16 amino acids. Trimming left V 0 bases short and J 0 bases short, with 7 bases between. This chain's CDR3 is CASSVAWGSGANVLTF. The CDR3 nucleotides are TGTGCCAGCAGCGTAGCATGGGGCTCTGGGGCCAACGTCCTGACTTTC.